Described below is a single T cell receptor (beta chain) sequence and its context. This clonotype was counted between two and nine times. Its antigen is currently not known. No base quality information exists; no much larger clone differs at one position. Library prep was done by RT-PCR. The sample was run on an Illumina HiSeq 2500. TCRdb took the public reads, trimmed them with fastp at Q25, ran MiXCR for clone calling and kept in-frame beta chains. CDR3 protein sequences are deduplicated, and each keeps its most common genes and DNA. The sample profile shows around 470,000 distinct CDR3 sequences; around 7.9% of them were found once. The ten top clones hold around 12% of the sample. CDR1 MNHEY and CDR2 SVGAGI were looked up in the germline V gene. The CDR3, from cysteine to phenylalanine, totals 13 residues. The only DNA kept is the CDR3, 39 bases in frame from the first base. Trimming removed 0 bases from V and 7 bases from J, leaving 9 bases between the germline ends.

This record belongs to a study of response to subunit inactivated influenza vaccine (dated by TCRdb to 2017 to 2018). A note on the overall study: The study used deep quantitative T cell receptor repertoire profiling to track responses to a trivalent subunit inactivated influenza vaccine. Overall study outcomes, separate from this receptor: It was suggested by the authors that each seasonal influenza vaccination may recruit only a limited number of new T cells.

The V gene is TRBV6-5 and the J gene is TRBJ1-2; the D segment cannot be called with confidence. The source was PBMCs from blood, collected less than 30 months after vaccination. The TCR originated in a man in his fifties or sixties who received an inactivated influenza vaccine. Donor details come from another sample of the same person, matched by shared clones. In nucleotides, the sequence is TGTGCCAGCAGTTACTCGAACGGGGTTGGCTACACCTTC. It is translated as CASSYSNGVGYTF.